The rows below give T cell receptor beta chains drawn from one sample of a study of CXCR3-negative and CXCR3-positive naive CD8 T cells. Using the 5' RACE reads, TCRdb records one entry per CDR3 protein without DNA. This table holds 50,000 to 60,000 distinct CDR3 sequences. Sequenced sample: naive CXCR3+ CD8+ T cells from blood. These TCRs come from a human donor in good health. Some clones in this sample may be carry-over from other donors' samples. Both conserved end residues are part of each CDR3. Expanded clones are given a class, and other clones once, few, many or no size at all.

J gene: TRBJ2-7; clone size: .; V gene: TRBV27; CDR3 protein: CASSEPSAPGQGTYEQYF
J gene: TRBJ2-1; clone size: .; V gene: TRBV7-3; CDR3 protein: CASSLGRVPYNEQFF
J gene: TRBJ1-6; clone size: .; V gene: TRBV28; CDR3 protein: CATKPLVRGENSPLHF
J gene: TRBJ2-1; clone size: .; V gene: TRBV19; CDR3 protein: CASSIDRIEQFF
J gene: TRBJ2-7; clone size: .; V gene: TRBV11-2; CDR3 protein: CASSLDRDRNSYEQYF
J gene: TRBJ2-6; clone size: .; V gene: TRBV15; CDR3 protein: CATSLDRRSGANVLTF
J gene: TRBJ2-5; clone size: .; V gene: TRBV12-3/TRBV12-4; CDR3 protein: CASSFGWDKETQYF
J gene: TRBJ1-1; clone size: .; V gene: TRBV5-5; CDR3 protein: CASSVLQGGSTEAFF
J gene: TRBJ1-2; clone size: .; V gene: TRBV29-1; CDR3 protein: CSVVVWNRENYGYTF
J gene: TRBJ2-7; clone size: .; V gene: TRBV10-3; CDR3 protein: CAISEPGQGTSSYEQYF
J gene: TRBJ1-2; clone size: .; V gene: TRBV7-3; CDR3 protein: CASSSYGTGYGYTF
J gene: TRBJ1-5; clone size: .; V gene: TRBV9; CDR3 protein: CASSRGTGNQPQHF
J gene: TRBJ1-1; clone size: .; V gene: TRBV7-3; CDR3 protein: CASSFGGREYTEAFF
J gene: TRBJ2-7; clone size: .; V gene: TRBV4-3; CDR3 protein: CASSQQGGSYEQYF
J gene: TRBJ2-1; clone size: .; V gene: TRBV6-5; CDR3 protein: CASSPTSGGHNEQFF
J gene: TRBJ2-7; clone size: .; V gene: TRBV7-8; CDR3 protein: CASSSLGGASYEQYF
J gene: TRBJ2-7; clone size: .; V gene: TRBV4-3; CDR3 protein: CASSQYNDGYEQYF
J gene: TRBJ2-2; clone size: .; V gene: TRBV29-1; CDR3 protein: CSVPRTGRHTGELFF
J gene: TRBJ2-1; clone size: .; V gene: TRBV12-3/TRBV12-4; CDR3 protein: CASSTPRGSWNNEQFF
J gene: TRBJ2-7; clone size: .; V gene: TRBV6-6; CDR3 protein: CASSPRMVGQVVYYEQYF
J gene: TRBJ2-7; clone size: .; V gene: TRBV5-4; CDR3 protein: CASSPLTGFGYEQYF
J gene: TRBJ1-1; clone size: .; V gene: TRBV6-5; CDR3 protein: CASEGGREAFF
J gene: TRBJ2-1; clone size: .; V gene: TRBV9; CDR3 protein: CASSARTSGGEGDEQFF
J gene: TRBJ2-2; clone size: medium-sized; V gene: TRBV7-7; CDR3 protein: CASSSPPGELFF
J gene: TRBJ2-7; clone size: .; V gene: TRBV29-1; CDR3 protein: CSVEFSAPNEQYF
J gene: TRBJ2-3; clone size: .; V gene: TRBV7-2; CDR3 protein: CASSLRQAYTDTQYF
J gene: TRBJ2-3; clone size: .; V gene: TRBV6-2/TRBV6-3; CDR3 protein: CASTTGNLGVATDTQYF
J gene: TRBJ2-3; clone size: .; V gene: TRBV20-1; CDR3 protein: CSARSGGDNTDTQYF
J gene: TRBJ2-7; clone size: .; V gene: TRBV28; CDR3 protein: CASSLWGGRGVYEQYF